This T cell receptor (beta chain) was observed in a study of tumor-infiltrating lymphocytes in primary liver carcinoma. Regarding the study as a whole: A significantly higher top-250-clone fraction was recorded for tumors than for blood (p = 0.039).

Taking about 19-32 mg of unsorted bulk tissue, the authors co-extracted RNA and DNA. The study sampled five separate regions from each tumor. Germline loops: CDR1 SGHAT, CDR2 FQNNGV. This CDR3 spans 15 amino acids. A word on this clonotype: Its matching antigen is unknown.

Making TCR beta cDNA involved around 540 ng total RNA and a constant-region primer. Three nested multiplex PCR rounds, a slightly modified ARM-PCR, produced the libraries for TCR beta. It was with TRBV1-TRBV30 forward primers and a C-beta reverse primer that the first two PCR rounds were run, at roughly 10 cycles each. TCRdb passed the multiplex PCR reads through MiXCR, listing each CDR3 protein once. The table lists tens of thousands of distinct CDR3 sequences, 60% to 80% of them singletons. V usage is TRBV11-2 and J usage is TRBJ2-7; maybe TRBD2 (6 bases). This sequence originates from a man aged 40-49 years with primary liver carcinoma and hepatitis B virus infection. Sequencing input: liver tumor tissue from sampling region 4. The subset denotes: tumor region T4, right-lateral pole. The CDR3 region is CASCLGGTLLYEQYF. The CDR3 DNA sequence: TGTGCTAGCTGCCTCGGCGGGACTCTACTCTACGAGCAGTACTTC. Variable domain in full (rest from reference TRBV11-2 and TRBJ2-7): EAGVAQSPRYKIIEKRQSVAFWCNPISGHATLYWYQQILGQGPKLLIQFQNNGVVDDSQLPKDRFSAERLKGVDSTLKIQPAKLEDSAVYLCASCLGGTLLYEQYFGPGTRLTVT.